The clone carrying this TCR beta chain has more than one count but fewer than ten. Antigen unknown. Germline V lookup: CDR1 LGHNA, CDR2 YSLEER. The germline V and J ends were trimmed by 0 bases and 0 bases, with 11 bases remaining between them. This CDR3 spans 16 amino acids. The sample is drawn from a study of beta chain features in type 1 diabetes. Study-wide context: Summed over all samples, the examined sorted cells came to fewer than 120 million. The study, taken as a whole, reports: Patients with type 1 diabetes carried fewer insertions and had more deletions at their VDJ junctions. Significant though moderate, a shortening of TCRB CDR3s appeared in all four CD4+ subsets of Type 1 diabetes patients.

Expressed TCRB transcripts were sequenced, since all the RNA that had been isolated was reverse transcribed. Only in-frame clones appear in the TCRdb table, and some are missing; sequencing was by immunoSEQ multiplex PCR. Among 400,000 or so clones, over 9.5% were seen once, and the ten largest hold around 0.0099%. The sample was naive CD4+ T cells from blood. The TCR was taken from a woman aged 18-30 years with type 1 diabetes. The chain is built from TRBV4-3 and TRBJ1-1, with no clear D. CDR3: CASSQEWNRLNTEAFF. CDR3 DNA sequence: TGCGCCAGCAGCCAAGAATGGAACAGACTGAACACTGAAGCTTTCTTT.